This T cell receptor beta chain was observed in a study of Graves' ophthalmopathy and Graves' hyperthyroidism. RNA transcripts provided the template for amplifying TCR beta CDR3 regions. First-round RT-PCR used HTBI primers; second-round multiplex PCR followed. TCRdb recomputed calls from the multiplex PCR reads with MiXCR, one row per CDR3 protein. The sample shows about 500,000 distinct CDR3 sequences, under 45% of them seen only once. This CDR3 is 13 amino acids long. Germline loops: CDR1 LNHDA, CDR2 SQIVND (reference sequence). Notes on the study in general: A model of 13 signatures distinguished ophthalmopathy from stable hyperthyroidism at about 86% sensitivity and 81.08% specificity.

About this clonotype: Its antigen is unknown. A single base separates this from a much larger clone, so it may be a read error.

This sequence was found in an adult man with Graves' hyperthyroidism. The source material was peripheral blood or thyroid tissue (not recorded which). The chain is built from TRBV19 and TRBJ1-2; D is possibly TRBD1 (5 bases). The CDR3 spells CACRDGRRYGYTF. The CDR3 DNA reads as TGTGCCTGTAGGGACGGCCGTAGATATGGCTACACCTTC.